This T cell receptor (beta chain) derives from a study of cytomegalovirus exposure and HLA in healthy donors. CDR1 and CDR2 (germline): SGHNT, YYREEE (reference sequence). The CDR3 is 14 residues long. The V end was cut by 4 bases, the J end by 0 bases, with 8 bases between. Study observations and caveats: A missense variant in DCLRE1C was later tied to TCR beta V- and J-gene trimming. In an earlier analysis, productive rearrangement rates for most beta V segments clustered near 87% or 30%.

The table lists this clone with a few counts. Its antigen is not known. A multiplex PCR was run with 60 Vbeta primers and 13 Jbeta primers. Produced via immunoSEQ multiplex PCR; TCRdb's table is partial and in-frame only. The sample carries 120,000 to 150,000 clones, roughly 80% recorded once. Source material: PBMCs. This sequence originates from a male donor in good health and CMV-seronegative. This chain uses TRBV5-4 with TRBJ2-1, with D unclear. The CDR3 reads CASSRAHSYNEQFF. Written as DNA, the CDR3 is TGTGCCAGCAGCCGAGCCCACTCCTACAATGAGCAGTTCTTC.